The source of this T cell receptor beta chain is a study of T cells in women clearing cervical HPV infection. The overall study: Blood came at first lesion visit for cases, post-clearance for controls.

This CDR3 is built from 14 residues. Germline CDR1 KGHDR, CDR2 SFDVKD. V was shortened by 4 bases and J by 4 bases, with 11 bases between the two germline ends. Study-wide points: CIN3+ cases had significantly higher TCR repertoire richness than controls, but evenness did not differ.

As regards this clone: Antigen: not known. The read halts 3 residues ahead of the CDR3 end, with the missing end drawn from the germline J gene.

The method was immunoSEQ multiplex PCR; TCRdb's version includes in-frame clones alone and lacks a portion of them. In total, the table holds about 48,000 clones. The sequenced sample consisted of blood buffy coat. This TCR derives from a woman between 18 and 70 years old with a cervical HPV16 infection that either progressed to CIN3+ or cleared (not recorded which). The V gene is TRBV24-1, the J gene TRBJ2-3; D may be TRBD2 (5 bases). CDR3 bases read: TGTGCCACCAGTGAGGCGCGGGTTGCAGATACG. Its protein is CATSEARVADT. The entire CDR3 sequence reads CATSEARVADTQYF.